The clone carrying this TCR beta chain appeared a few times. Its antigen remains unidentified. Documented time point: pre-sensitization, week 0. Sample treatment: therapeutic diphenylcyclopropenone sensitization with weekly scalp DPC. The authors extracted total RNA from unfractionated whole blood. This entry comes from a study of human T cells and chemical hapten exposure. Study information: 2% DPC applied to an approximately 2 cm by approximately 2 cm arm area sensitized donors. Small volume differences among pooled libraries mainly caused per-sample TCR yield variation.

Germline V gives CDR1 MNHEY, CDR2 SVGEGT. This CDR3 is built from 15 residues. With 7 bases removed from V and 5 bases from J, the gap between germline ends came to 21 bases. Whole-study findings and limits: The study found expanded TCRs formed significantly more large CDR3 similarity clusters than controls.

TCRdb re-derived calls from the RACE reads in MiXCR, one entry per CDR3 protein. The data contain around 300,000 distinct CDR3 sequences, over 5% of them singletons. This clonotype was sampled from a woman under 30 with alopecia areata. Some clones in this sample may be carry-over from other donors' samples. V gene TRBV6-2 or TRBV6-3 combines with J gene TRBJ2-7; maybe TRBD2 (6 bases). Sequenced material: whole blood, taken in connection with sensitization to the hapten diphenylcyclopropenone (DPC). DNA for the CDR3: TGTGCCAGCACCATAACCGGGAGCTTATCGGACGAGCAGTACTTC. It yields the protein CASTITGSLSDEQYF.